Below, 2 T cell receptor beta chains from the same sample are listed, as sequenced in a study of T cell responses to AZD1222 COVID-19 vaccine. The protocol was immunoSEQ multiplex PCR, while the TCRdb copy is restricted to in-frame clones and leaves out a portion. The sample lists 130,000 to 150,000 clones, 90% to 95% seen once, with 9% to 15% in the top ten. Here the sequenced sample was peripheral blood, taken after recovery from COVID-19. The receptors were gathered from an adult who had recovered from COVID-19.

This chain links TRBV25-1 with TRBJ2-5, with D perhaps TRBD1 (6 bases). Germline CDR1 reads MGHDK; CDR2 reads SYGVNS. Trimming shortened V by 4 bases and J by 3 bases, and 21 bases separated the two germline ends. The CDR3 covers 17 residues. The CDR3 region is CASSAPRTAGSKETQYF. In DNA, the CDR3 is TGTGCCAGCAGTGCTCCACGGACAGCCGGCTCGAAAGAGACCCAGTACTTC.

The rearrangement links TRBV20-1 to TRBJ1-4, with a weak D call TRBD1 (5 bases). V lost 3 bases and J 10 bases, leaving 9 bases between the germline ends. From germline, CDR1 is DFQATT and CDR2 SNEGSKA (reference sequence). CDR3 size: 11 residues. CDR3 protein: CSASVGGKLFF. CDR3 nucleotides: TGCAGTGCTAGTGTTGGGGGAAAACTGTTTTTT.